Included here is one T cell receptor (beta chain) sequence, with context. The antigen is not known. This sample stems from a study of T cell responses to AZD1222 COVID-19 vaccine. The wider study: Second doses that came at about 4 or about 12 weeks were put together.

The method was immunoSEQ multiplex PCR; TCRdb's version includes in-frame clones alone and lacks a portion of them. The sample has around 150,000 clones; roughly 80% are singletons. The V end was cut by 7 bases, the J end by 6 bases, with 16 bases between. CDR1 and CDR2 (germline): LNHDA, SQIVND (reference sequence). This CDR3 spans 14 amino acids. Study conclusions and caveats: Nearly half of spike-specific TCRs reportedly target unmutated variant regions. Baseline seropositivity occurred in only a handful of AZD1222 recipients.

V and J are TRBV19 and TRBJ1-5; weak D call: TRBD1 (5 bases). The sequencing here drew on peripheral blood, taken on day 0 of AZD1222 vaccination. The clonotype originates from an adult in good health. The CDR3 protein is CASTLRDSGQPQHF. The CDR3 nucleotides read TGTGCCAGTACCCTCAGGGATTCTGGTCAGCCCCAGCATTTT.